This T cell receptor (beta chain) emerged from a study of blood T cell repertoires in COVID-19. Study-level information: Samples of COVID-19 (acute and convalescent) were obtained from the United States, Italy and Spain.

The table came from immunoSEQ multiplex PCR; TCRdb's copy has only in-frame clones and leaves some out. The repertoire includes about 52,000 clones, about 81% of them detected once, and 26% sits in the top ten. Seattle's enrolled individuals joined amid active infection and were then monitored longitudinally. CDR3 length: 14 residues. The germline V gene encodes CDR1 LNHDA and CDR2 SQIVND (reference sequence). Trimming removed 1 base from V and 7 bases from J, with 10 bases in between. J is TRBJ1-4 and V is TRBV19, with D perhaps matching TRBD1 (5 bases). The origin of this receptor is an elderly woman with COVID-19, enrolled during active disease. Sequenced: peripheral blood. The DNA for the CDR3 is TGTGCCAGTAGTATAGTATCCGGGGGTGAAAAACTGTTTTTT. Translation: CASSIVSGGEKLFF.